This TCR gamma chain stems from a study of Vδ1+ human thymocytes. RNA was extracted from the cells and then reverse transcribed. Pooled V-gene forward primers with one constant-region reverse primer generated the CDR3 amplicons by multiplex PCR. TCRdb processed the multiplex PCR reads again with the CATT caller. The sample includes 25,000 to 30,000 gamma-chain clones, around a fifth of them seen just once. The study, taken as a whole, reports: Thymic TRG and TRD repertoires appeared highly polyclonal.

Thymocytes were sorted as CD3+ TCRVdelta1+ TCRVdelta2- after alphabeta T cell depletion. Note on this clone: Its antigen is unidentified.

The V and J ends lost 4 bases and 0 bases, in that order; junction bases with no gene match: 9. The CDR3 covers 15 residues. Germline V gene data show CDR1 as VINAFY and CDR2 as YDVSNSKD. This chain uses TRGV5 with TRGJ1 or TRGJ2. Sample: Vdelta1+ gamma-delta thymocytes from the thymus. The subset denotes: FACS-sorted CD3+ TCRalphabeta- TCRVdelta1+ TCRVdelta2- thymocytes. The sequence was obtained from a boy younger than two who had congenital heart surgery. CDR3: CATWESVPNYYKKLF. DNA of the CDR3: TGTGCCACCTGGGAATCGGTGCCGAATTATTATAAGAAACTCTTT.